Listed below are T cell receptor beta chains from one sample, sequenced in a study of blood T cells in healthy people across ages. From the 5' RACE reads, TCRdb called clonotypes with MiXCR, one entry per CDR3 protein. The data show about 1.1 million distinct CDR3 sequences, with under 40% seen just once and approximately 14% held by the top ten. Sequenced sample: blood. The receptors stem from a man between 18 and 35 years old in good health. Both conserved end residues are part of each CDR3. A D gene is named only where the DNA matches it firmly. Rows may omit the clone size; those that give it use once, few, many or a size class.

j_gene: TRBJ1-2
abundance: NA
v_gene: TRBV6-2/TRBV6-3
d_gene: NA
CDR3nt: TGTGCCAGCACCTTAGACCCGACTGACCCAACCTATGGCTACACCTTC
CDR3aa: CASTLDPTDPTYGYTF

j_gene: TRBJ1-1
abundance: NA
v_gene: TRBV27
d_gene: TRBD1
CDR3nt: TGTGCCAGCAGTGCTCAGGGGGTAAGGAACACTGAAGCTTTCTTT
CDR3aa: CASSAQGVRNTEAFF

j_gene: TRBJ2-4
abundance: NA
v_gene: TRBV12-3/TRBV12-4
d_gene: TRBD1
CDR3nt: TGTGCCAGCAGTCCACAGGGGACCAAAAACATTCAGTACTTC
CDR3aa: CASSPQGTKNIQYF

j_gene: TRBJ2-3
abundance: NA
v_gene: TRBV9
d_gene: TRBD2
CDR3nt: TGTGCCAGCAGCGTTGCGGGGGAATATACGCAGTATTTT
CDR3aa: CASSVAGEYTQYF

j_gene: TRBJ2-5
abundance: NA
v_gene: TRBV11-2
d_gene: NA
CDR3nt: TGTGCCAGCAGCCTACACCCACAAGAGACCCAGTACTTC
CDR3aa: CASSLHPQETQYF

j_gene: TRBJ2-3
abundance: NA
v_gene: TRBV6-1
d_gene: NA
CDR3nt: TGTGCCAGCAGTGAAGCGCACCGGGATACGCAGTATTTT
CDR3aa: CASSEAHRDTQYF

j_gene: TRBJ2-7
abundance: NA
v_gene: TRBV20-1
d_gene: NA
CDR3nt: TGCAGTGCTAGACCCCCGCCAGACCCTACCCACGAGCAGTACTTC
CDR3aa: CSARPPPDPTHEQYF

j_gene: TRBJ1-6
abundance: few
v_gene: TRBV18
d_gene: TRBD1
CDR3nt: TGTGCCAGCTCACCACCAAGCAGGGGGCTGAATTCACCCCTCCACTTT
CDR3aa: CASSPPSRGLNSPLHF

j_gene: TRBJ2-1
abundance: few
v_gene: TRBV20-1
d_gene: TRBD2
CDR3nt: TGCAGTGCTAGAGATTACAGGACTAGCGGGGGTAATGAGCAGTTCTTC
CDR3aa: CSARDYRTSGGNEQFF

j_gene: TRBJ1-2
abundance: NA
v_gene: TRBV4-1
d_gene: NA
CDR3nt: TGCGCCAGCAGCCAAACGGACACCAGCTATGGCTACACCTTC
CDR3aa: CASSQTDTSYGYTF

j_gene: TRBJ1-2
abundance: NA
v_gene: TRBV7-2
d_gene: TRBD1
CDR3nt: TGTGCCAGCAGCTCCAGACAGGGTGTTATCGCAGGCTACACCTTC
CDR3aa: CASSSRQGVIAGYTF

j_gene: TRBJ1-6
abundance: NA
v_gene: TRBV11-1
d_gene: NA
CDR3nt: TGTGCCAGCAGCCCGGAACAGATAGGAACTTCACCCCTCCACTTT
CDR3aa: CASSPEQIGTSPLHF

j_gene: TRBJ1-2
abundance: NA
v_gene: TRBV4-3
d_gene: NA
CDR3nt: TGCGCCAGCAGCCAAAACGGGCTCAATTCCCTAGGCTACACCTTC
CDR3aa: CASSQNGLNSLGYTF

j_gene: TRBJ2-5
abundance: NA
v_gene: TRBV12-3/TRBV12-4
d_gene: NA
CDR3nt: TGTGCCAGCAGTTTAGGGCCAATAGAGACCCAGTACTTC
CDR3aa: CASSLGPIETQYF

j_gene: TRBJ2-2
abundance: NA
v_gene: TRBV27
d_gene: NA
CDR3nt: TGTGCCAGCAGTGCCCTTATGGCCGGGGAGCTGTTTTTT
CDR3aa: CASSALMAGELFF

j_gene: TRBJ1-2
abundance: NA
v_gene: TRBV20-1
d_gene: NA
CDR3nt: TGCAGTGCTCCACTCAGGGAGAACTATGGCTACACCTTC
CDR3aa: CSAPLRENYGYTF

j_gene: TRBJ1-1
abundance: few
v_gene: TRBV27
d_gene: TRBD1
CDR3nt: TGTGCCAGCAGTCCAGGGGGCCTAGAAAGAGCTTTCTTT
CDR3aa: CASSPGGLERAFF

j_gene: TRBJ1-4
abundance: few
v_gene: TRBV10-3
d_gene: NA
CDR3nt: TGTGCCATCAGTGAGTCGAATGGCCTTGAAAAACTGTTTTTT
CDR3aa: CAISESNGLEKLFF

j_gene: TRBJ2-1
abundance: NA
v_gene: TRBV4-2
d_gene: TRBD2
CDR3nt: TGTACCAGCAGCCAGCTAGCGGGGGGGCGGAACAATGAGCAGTTCTTC
CDR3aa: CTSSQLAGGRNNEQFF

j_gene: TRBJ1-2
abundance: NA
v_gene: TRBV10-3
d_gene: NA
CDR3nt: TGTGCCATCAGTGAGCCACAGGACTATGGCTACACCTTC
CDR3aa: CAISEPQDYGYTF

j_gene: TRBJ1-2
abundance: NA
v_gene: TRBV7-2
d_gene: NA
CDR3nt: TGTGTCAGCAGCTTAGGGGGCTATGGCTACACCTTC
CDR3aa: CVSSLGGYGYTF

j_gene: TRBJ2-5
abundance: few
v_gene: TRBV6-2/TRBV6-3
d_gene: NA
CDR3nt: TGTGCCATCGCGCAGGGTATGGAGACCCAGTACTTC
CDR3aa: CAIAQGMETQYF

j_gene: TRBJ1-5
abundance: NA
v_gene: TRBV7-2
d_gene: NA
CDR3nt: TGTGCCAGCAGCTCGTTCGGACTGAATAGCAATCAGCCCCAGCATTTT
CDR3aa: CASSSFGLNSNQPQHF

j_gene: TRBJ2-2
abundance: NA
v_gene: TRBV6-2/TRBV6-3
d_gene: TRBD2
CDR3nt: TGTGCCAGCAGTTACGGGCGGGGGGCTGTCACCGGGGAGCTGTTTTTT
CDR3aa: CASSYGRGAVTGELFF

j_gene: TRBJ1-5
abundance: NA
v_gene: TRBV6-1
d_gene: NA
CDR3nt: TGTGCCAGCAGCGTCGAGGCCAGCCAGAATCAGCCCCAGCATTTT
CDR3aa: CASSVEASQNQPQHF

j_gene: TRBJ2-3
abundance: few
v_gene: TRBV29-1
d_gene: TRBD2
CDR3nt: TGCAGCGCCGGGACTAGCGGGGGCACAGATACGCAGTATTTT
CDR3aa: CSAGTSGGTDTQYF

j_gene: TRBJ2-3
abundance: NA
v_gene: TRBV7-3
d_gene: TRBD2
CDR3nt: TGTGCCAGCAGCTTTTTGGTAGCGGGAGTCCTATCTTTCAACACAGATACGCAGTATTTT
CDR3aa: CASSFLVAGVLSFNTDTQYF

j_gene: TRBJ2-3
abundance: NA
v_gene: TRBV18
d_gene: NA
CDR3nt: TGTGCCAGCTCACCAACGGGGCCAGATACGCAGTATTTT
CDR3aa: CASSPTGPDTQYF

j_gene: TRBJ2-1
abundance: NA
v_gene: TRBV12-3/TRBV12-4
d_gene: NA
CDR3nt: TGTGCCAGCAGTGGCGATGAGCAGTTCTTC
CDR3aa: CASSGDEQFF

j_gene: TRBJ1-5
abundance: few
v_gene: TRBV5-5
d_gene: NA
CDR3nt: TGTGCCAGCAGCCCGGGACTTTTGGATCAGCCCCAGCATTTT
CDR3aa: CASSPGLLDQPQHF

j_gene: TRBJ2-7
abundance: few
v_gene: TRBV9
d_gene: NA
CDR3nt: TGTGCCAGCAGCGCTGGAGGGGGGAGCTCCTACGAGCAGTACTTC
CDR3aa: CASSAGGGSSYEQYF

j_gene: TRBJ1-2
abundance: few
v_gene: TRBV9
d_gene: NA
CDR3nt: TGTGCCAGCAGCGTAGGTGACAGGCCGTCTAACTATGGCTACACCTTC
CDR3aa: CASSVGDRPSNYGYTF

j_gene: TRBJ1-2
abundance: NA
v_gene: TRBV3-1
d_gene: NA
CDR3nt: TGTGCCAGCAGCCCCCGCAGCTATAATTACAAGAACTATGGCTACACCTTC
CDR3aa: CASSPRSYNYKNYGYTF

j_gene: TRBJ2-7
abundance: NA
v_gene: TRBV6-2/TRBV6-3
d_gene: TRBD1
CDR3nt: TGTGCCAGCAGTTCTAACGGACAGGGGGGCTACGAGCAGTACTTC
CDR3aa: CASSSNGQGGYEQYF

j_gene: TRBJ2-1
abundance: NA
v_gene: TRBV6-5
d_gene: NA
CDR3nt: TGTGCCAGCAGTTACTCTGGTTTTGGTGAGGGATCCAATGAGCAGTTCTTC
CDR3aa: CASSYSGFGEGSNEQFF

j_gene: TRBJ1-4
abundance: few
v_gene: TRBV4-2
d_gene: TRBD1
CDR3nt: TGTGCCAGCAGCCAATCGGACAGGGTCGCGGAAAAACTGTTTTTT
CDR3aa: CASSQSDRVAEKLFF

j_gene: TRBJ1-6
abundance: NA
v_gene: TRBV30
d_gene: NA
CDR3nt: TGTGCCTGGAGGCCCAGCTATAATTCACCCCTCCACTTT
CDR3aa: CAWRPSYNSPLHF

j_gene: TRBJ1-3
abundance: few
v_gene: TRBV7-2
d_gene: TRBD1
CDR3nt: TGTGCCAGCAGCCCCGGGACAGCCTCTGGAAACACCATATATTTT
CDR3aa: CASSPGTASGNTIYF

j_gene: TRBJ1-2
abundance: NA
v_gene: TRBV7-2
d_gene: TRBD1
CDR3nt: TGTGCCAGCAGCCCCCCGGGACAGGGTCTAAGGGGCTACACCTTC
CDR3aa: CASSPPGQGLRGYTF

j_gene: TRBJ2-3
abundance: NA
v_gene: TRBV20-1
d_gene: NA
CDR3nt: TGCAGTGCTAGATCCGGGGCACCTAGCACAGATACGCAGTATTTT
CDR3aa: CSARSGAPSTDTQYF

j_gene: TRBJ1-1
abundance: few
v_gene: TRBV28
d_gene: TRBD1
CDR3nt: TGTGCCAGCAGTGACAGGGGTCGGGCTTTCTTT
CDR3aa: CASSDRGRAFF

j_gene: TRBJ1-2
abundance: few
v_gene: TRBV10-3
d_gene: TRBD1
CDR3nt: TGTGCCATCAGTGTCGACAGGGTTGGCTACACCTTC
CDR3aa: CAISVDRVGYTF

j_gene: TRBJ2-3
abundance: NA
v_gene: TRBV7-6
d_gene: NA
CDR3nt: TGTGCCAGCAGCCCCGAGGCAAATTCAGATACGCAGTATTTT
CDR3aa: CASSPEANSDTQYF

j_gene: TRBJ1-1
abundance: NA
v_gene: TRBV7-2
d_gene: TRBD1
CDR3nt: TGTGCCAGCAGCTCTCGAAGGACAGGGGACACTGAAGCTTTCTTT
CDR3aa: CASSSRRTGDTEAFF

j_gene: TRBJ2-1
abundance: NA
v_gene: TRBV24-1
d_gene: TRBD2
CDR3nt: TGTGCCACCAGTGATTTAAGGGATAGCGGGGGTGAGCAGTTCTTC
CDR3aa: CATSDLRDSGGEQFF

j_gene: TRBJ1-4
abundance: NA
v_gene: TRBV20-1
d_gene: NA
CDR3nt: TGCAGTGCTAGCGACGGGCCTCCTAATGAAAAACTGTTTTTT
CDR3aa: CSASDGPPNEKLFF

j_gene: TRBJ2-1
abundance: NA
v_gene: TRBV11-1
d_gene: NA
CDR3nt: TGTGCCAGCAGCTTGTTTGGGGCCCGTCCAGTAAGTGAGCAGTTCTTC
CDR3aa: CASSLFGARPVSEQFF

j_gene: TRBJ1-5
abundance: few
v_gene: TRBV5-1
d_gene: TRBD1
CDR3nt: TGCGCCAGCAGCCCCGCAGGGGGCCTTAATCAGCCCCAGCATTTT
CDR3aa: CASSPAGGLNQPQHF

j_gene: TRBJ2-3
abundance: NA
v_gene: TRBV6-5
d_gene: TRBD1
CDR3nt: TGTGCCAGCAGCCTAAACTACAGGGGGTTTACAGATACGCAGTATTTT
CDR3aa: CASSLNYRGFTDTQYF

j_gene: TRBJ1-2
abundance: NA
v_gene: TRBV30
d_gene: NA
CDR3nt: TGTGCCTGGAGTGGGGTAAACTATGGCTACACCTTC
CDR3aa: CAWSGVNYGYTF

j_gene: TRBJ2-5
abundance: NA
v_gene: TRBV7-3
d_gene: NA
CDR3nt: TGTGCCAGCAGCTCAAACCCGGGGTTGGGGACCCAGTACTTC
CDR3aa: CASSSNPGLGTQYF

j_gene: TRBJ2-3
abundance: many
v_gene: TRBV6-5
d_gene: NA
CDR3nt: TGTGCCAGCAGCTATAGCAGAGGAGATACGCAGTATTTT
CDR3aa: CASSYSRGDTQYF

j_gene: TRBJ2-1
abundance: NA
v_gene: TRBV6-1
d_gene: NA
CDR3nt: TGTGCCAGCAGGGGGACGGGAGAACTCAATGAGCAGTTCTTC
CDR3aa: CASRGTGELNEQFF

j_gene: TRBJ1-5
abundance: NA
v_gene: TRBV16
d_gene: TRBD1
CDR3nt: TGTGCCAGCAGCCAATTACGACAGGGGAGGGATCAGCCCCAGCATTTT
CDR3aa: CASSQLRQGRDQPQHF